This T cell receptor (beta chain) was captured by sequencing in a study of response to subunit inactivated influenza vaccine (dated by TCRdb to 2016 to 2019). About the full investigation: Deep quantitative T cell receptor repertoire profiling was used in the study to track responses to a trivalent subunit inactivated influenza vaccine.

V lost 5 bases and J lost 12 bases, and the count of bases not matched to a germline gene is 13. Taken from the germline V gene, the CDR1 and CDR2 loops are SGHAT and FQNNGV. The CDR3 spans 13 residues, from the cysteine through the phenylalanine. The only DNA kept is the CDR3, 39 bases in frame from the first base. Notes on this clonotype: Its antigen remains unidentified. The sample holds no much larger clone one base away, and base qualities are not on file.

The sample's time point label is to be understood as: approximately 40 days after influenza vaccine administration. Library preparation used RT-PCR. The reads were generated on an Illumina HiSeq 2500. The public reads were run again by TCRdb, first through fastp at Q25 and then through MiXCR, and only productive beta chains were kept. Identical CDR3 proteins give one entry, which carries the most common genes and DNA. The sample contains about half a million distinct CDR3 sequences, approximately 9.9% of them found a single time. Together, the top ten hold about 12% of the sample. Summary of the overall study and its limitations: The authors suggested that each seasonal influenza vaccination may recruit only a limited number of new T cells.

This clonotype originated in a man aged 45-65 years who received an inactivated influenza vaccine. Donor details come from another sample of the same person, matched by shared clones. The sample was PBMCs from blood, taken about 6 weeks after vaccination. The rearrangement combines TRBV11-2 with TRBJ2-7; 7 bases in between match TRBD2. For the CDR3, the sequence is CASSIQTSAVGYF. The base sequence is TGTGCCAGCAGCATACAAACTAGCGCCGTGGGGTACTTC.